This T cell receptor (beta chain) was observed in a study of regulatory T cells in long-lasting Graves disease. Arm-PCR of CDR3 regions and iRepertoire HTBI primers were used to build TCR beta libraries. TCRdb called the multiplex PCR reads again in MiXCR, with one record for every CDR3 protein. The data show 400,000 to 500,000 distinct CDR3 sequences, roughly a fifth seen once. Regarding time point: persistent/refractory GD, antithyroid drugs over 5 years with positive TRAb. With RNA extracted from PBMCs as input, the TCR library was made. Study conclusions and caveats: Newly diagnosed disease favored TRBV20-1 and TRBJ2-1 over persistent disease.

This clonotype came up a few times. Its antigen remains unidentified. Trimming took 3 bases from V and 6 from J; bases not matched to a gene: 4. Looked up from germline, CDR1 is MNHEY and CDR2 is SVGAGI. The CDR3 is made up of 14 amino acids. Specimen: peripheral blood mononuclear cells (PBMCs), collected when the disease was refractory, from a patient treated with antithyroid drugs. The chain uses TRBV6-5 and TRBJ2-7, with 11 bases matching TRBD2. The TCR was taken from a female donor with Graves disease. The CDR3 sequence: CASSYTSGRAEQYF. The CDR3 region has the DNA TGTGCCAGCAGTTATACTAGCGGGAGAGCCGAGCAGTACTTC.